The 22 T cell receptor beta chains reported below all come from one sample, sequenced in a study of early T cells in non-severe SARS-CoV-2 infection. One entry per CDR3 protein, called by TCRdb with MiXCR from the 5' RACE reads. Of about 33,000 distinct CDR3 sequences listed, 5.5% to 8% are singletons. Material for sequencing was whole blood. These receptors all come from an adult who was a healthcare worker with PCR-confirmed SARS-CoV-2 infection or an uninfected control (not recorded which).

In this sample, this clonotype turned up many times. The chain uses TRBV5-1 and TRBJ1-1, with D unclear. With 3 bases removed from V and 11 bases from J, the gap between germline ends came to 17 bases. Germline V gene sequence: CDR1 SGHRS, CDR2 YFSETQ. The CDR3 totals 13 residues. CDR3 in DNA: TGCGCCAGCAGCTCGGACGCCTTACTTGGGGCTTTCTTT. Protein sequence: CASSSDALLGAFF.

The genes are TRBV12-3 or TRBV12-4 and TRBJ1-6, with 7 bases identical to TRBD1. This CDR3 is built from 14 residues. V lost 4 bases, J lost 8 bases, and 5 bases stayed unmatched. The CDR3 protein is CASSSRQGYSPLHF. In DNA form, the CDR3 reads TGTGCCAGCAGTTCCCGACAGGGTTATTCACCCCTCCACTTT.

In this sample, this clonotype turned up many times. The rearrangement joins TRBV14 to TRBJ2-7; 8 positions agree with TRBD1. Germline V gives CDR1 SGHDN, CDR2 FVKESK. Losses at the gene ends were 4 bases for V and 2 bases for J; bases not matched to a gene: 4. The CDR3 length is 14 residues. CDR3 DNA sequence: TGTGCCAGCAGCCGTCAGGGGGCCCCCTACGAGCAGTACTTC. This gives the protein CASSRQGAPYEQYF.

The rearrangement links TRBV27 to TRBJ2-1; D call uncertain. Per germline, CDR1 MNHEY and CDR2 SMNVEV (reference sequence). V gave up 1 base and J gave up 1 base, with 2 bases separating them. The CDR3 is 13 residues long. The CDR3 nucleotides read TGTGCCAGCAGTTTATATTCCTACAATGAGCAGTTCTTC. Protein: CASSLYSYNEQFF.

The J gene is TRBJ2-1, the V gene TRBV12-3 or TRBV12-4, with D unclear. The CDR3 has 14 residues. V was cut by 6 bases and J by 5 bases, with 14 bases left in between. The CDR3 protein is CASRHTAVHNEQFF. The DNA of the CDR3 is TGTGCCAGCAGGCATACTGCGGTCCACAATGAGCAGTTCTTC.

The table lists this clonotype with many counts. The V and J genes are TRBV27 and TRBJ2-1, with 11 bases lining up with TRBD2. CDR3 length: 15 residues. Germline values: CDR1 MNHEY, CDR2 SMNVEV (reference sequence). The ends lost 4 bases at V and 5 bases at J; junction bases unmatched: 4. The CDR3 nucleotides read TGTGCCAGCAGTTACGGGACTAGCGGAAACAATGAGCAGTTCTTC. Translated: CASSYGTSGNNEQFF.

This clonotype was seen many times. For the CDR3, the DNA is TGTGCCAGCAGCTCCGTGTGGGACTACACCTTC. Translating it yields CASSSVWDYTF. The chain combines TRBV11-2 with TRBJ1-2, with no clear D. There are 11 residues in the CDR3. Between the trimmed V and J ends, which lost 4 bases and 10 bases, there was a span of 10 bases. Germline V gene sequence: CDR1 SGHAT, CDR2 FQNNGV.

The table lists this clonotype with a few counts. This chain connects TRBV29-1 to TRBJ2-3; TRBD2 aligns across 10 bases. The CDR3 has 17 amino acids. Germline V gives CDR1 SQVTM, CDR2 ANQGSEA. V gave up 1 base and J gave up 0 bases; unmatched junction bases: 7. CDR3 in amino acids: CSVEGWGTSASTDTQYF. The CDR3 DNA reads TGCAGCGTTGAAGGTTGGGGGACTAGCGCAAGCACAGATACGCAGTATTTT.

Many counts were recorded for this clonotype. In nucleotides, the CDR3 is TGTGCCAGCAGCTTGGTGGTGGAGCTCTTCACAGATACGCAGTATTTT. Translation: CASSLVVELFTDTQYF. The V gene is TRBV5-4, the J gene TRBJ2-3, with unresolved D. The CDR3 sequence is 16 residues long. Per the germline V gene, CDR1 is SGHNT and CDR2 is YYREEE (reference sequence). The V gene lost 0 bases and the J gene lost 2 bases, with 13 bases spanning the gap.

The sample holds many counts of this clonotype. CDR3 sequence: CASSFPEGEETQYF. The CDR3 DNA sequence: TGTGCCAGCAGCTTCCCAGAGGGGGAAGAGACCCAGTACTTC. The chain joins TRBV11-2 to TRBJ2-5; perhaps TRBD1 as D (6 bases). Trimming left V 3 bases short and J 3 bases short, with 11 bases between. The V gene's germline CDR1 is SGHAT and CDR2 FQNNGV. CDR3 length: 14 amino acids.

This clonotype was seen at least ten times. The gene calls are TRBV7-8 and TRBJ2-7; TRBD2 matches 9 bases. V shed 3 bases and J 5 bases; nucleotides not matched to a gene: 5. The CDR3 loop spans 14 amino acids. Germline loops: CDR1 SGHVS, CDR2 FQNEAQ. The DNA for the CDR3 is TGTGCCAGCAGCTTGGTTAGCGGGAGCGACGAGCAGTACTTC. This encodes CASSLVSGSDEQYF.

In this sample, this clonotype turned up many times. This chain joins TRBV6-4 and TRBJ2-1; maybe TRBD2 (5 bases). V lost 5 bases to trimming and J lost 4 bases, with 18 bases between them. The CDR3 sequence is 16 residues long. Germline-derived CDR1 and CDR2 are MRHNA and SNTAGT. CDR3 in amino acids: CASSPEGGGSYNEQFF. The CDR3 DNA reads as TGTGCCAGCAGTCCCGAGGGTGGCGGTTCGTACAATGAGCAGTTCTTC.

In its sample, this clonotype was seen many times. The chain combines TRBV29-1 with TRBJ2-3; D gene uncertain. The germline V and J ends were trimmed by 4 bases and 4 bases, with 9 bases remaining between them. The CDR3 covers 12 residues. Germline values: CDR1 SQVTM, CDR2 ANQGSEA. The CDR3 here is CSVGAGADTQYF. DNA for the CDR3: TGCAGCGTTGGGGCAGGAGCAGATACGCAGTATTTT.

The sample holds many counts of this clonotype. V and J are TRBV30 and TRBJ1-6; no clear D gene. Germline V gene lookup returns CDR1 GTSNPN and CDR2 SVGIG (reference sequence). The CDR3 consists of 14 residues. The V end was cut by 2 bases, the J end by 6 bases, with 11 bases between. The CDR3, as DNA: TGTGCCTGGAGTCCAGACACCACTAATTCACCCCTCCACTTT. Encoded protein: CAWSPDTTNSPLHF.

In this sample, this clonotype turned up many times. The V and J genes are TRBV5-1 and TRBJ2-3; D unresolved. CDR1 SGHRS and CDR2 YFSETQ come from the germline V gene. The V end lost 1 base, the J end lost 6 bases, and 12 bases lay between the germline ends. CDR3 length: 14 amino acids. The CDR3 here is CASSLFDSRDTQYF. CDR3 DNA: TGCGCCAGCAGCTTGTTTGATAGCAGGGATACGCAGTATTTT.

The chain combines TRBV30 with TRBJ1-1; TRBD1 agrees at 9 bases. Germline CDR1 reads GTSNPN; CDR2 reads SVGIG (reference sequence). V dropped 4 bases and J dropped 5; count of bases not matched to a gene: 11. CDR3 length: 15 residues. The CDR3 loop is CAWTIPRDRATEAFF. The DNA of the CDR3 is TGTGCCTGGACCATACCCCGGGACAGGGCGACTGAAGCTTTCTTT.

This chain connects TRBV28 to TRBJ2-7; 7 positions match TRBD2. V shed 8 bases, J shed 2 bases, and the junction held 6 bases outside the gene matches. This CDR3 has 13 residues. Germline CDR1 is MDHEN and CDR2 is SYDVKM. CDR3 protein: CASGTAGAYEQYF. The DNA of the CDR3 is TGTGCCAGCGGGACGGCGGGAGCCTACGAGCAGTACTTC. The whole variable domain, filled in from reference TRBV28 and TRBJ2-7, reads DVKVTQSSRYLVKRTGEKVFLECVQDMDHENMFWYRQDPGLGLRLIYFSYDVKMKEKGDIPEGYSVSREKKERFSLILESASTNQTSMYLCASGTAGAYEQYFGPGTRLTVT.

This clonotype showed up just a few times. V usage is TRBV5-1 and J usage is TRBJ2-3; 7 bases align to TRBD2. CDR3 length: 16 amino acids. V dropped 0 bases and J dropped 2; count of bases not matched to a gene: 6. Germline loops: CDR1 SGHRS, CDR2 YFSETQ. In DNA, the CDR3 is TGCGCCAGCAGCTTGGTGAGCGGGAAGGTCACAGATACGCAGTATTTT. Encoded protein: CASSLVSGKVTDTQYF.

The sample holds many counts of this clonotype. The chain joins TRBV2 to TRBJ2-3; a possible D gene is TRBD1 (6 bases). From germline, CDR1 is SNHLY and CDR2 FYNNEI. V lost 9 bases and J lost 0, with 13 bases in between. The CDR3 spans 14 residues. CDR3 bases: TGTGCCAGGAGCACAGGGTTTAGCACAGATACGCAGTATTTT. Translated, it gives CARSTGFSTDTQYF.

The chain couples TRBV5-4 to TRBJ1-4; 9 positions match TRBD1. The CDR3 runs to 18 residues. Germline V CDR1 and CDR2: SGHNT, YYREEE (reference sequence). The ends lost 4 bases at V and 0 bases at J; junction bases unmatched: 10. The DNA for the CDR3 is TGTGCCAGCAGCCCCGGGACAGGGATTTCCGCAACTAATGAAAAACTGTTTTTT. Its translation: CASSPGTGISATNEKLFF.

The gene calls are TRBV28 and TRBJ2-7; a possible D gene is TRBD2 (6 bases). There are 15 residues in the CDR3. Germline loops: CDR1 MDHEN, CDR2 SYDVKM. V was trimmed by 5 bases and J by 2 bases, leaving 16 bases between them. CDR3 region: CASSITSAGTYEQYF. DNA for the CDR3: TGTGCCAGCAGTATTACTAGTGCGGGGACCTACGAGCAGTACTTC.

This rearrangement joins TRBV28 to TRBJ2-3; D tentatively fits TRBD1 or TRBD2 (6 bases each). Per the germline V gene, CDR1 is MDHEN and CDR2 is SYDVKM. The CDR3 is 16 residues long. V lost 5 bases and J 5 bases, leaving 20 bases between the germline ends. The CDR3 DNA reads TGTGCCAGCAGTCCAACGCCCGGGGGCCATGAAGATACGCAGTATTTT. It translates to CASSPTPGGHEDTQYF.